These T cell receptor beta chains were read from a single sample in a study of blood T cells in healthy people across ages. Using its own MiXCR run on the 5' RACE reads, TCRdb lists one record per CDR3 protein. The table includes 1.5 million to 2 million distinct CDR3 sequences, under 30% detected once. Sequences were obtained from blood. These receptor sequences come from a woman in her twenties or thirties in good health. Each CDR3 is given with its conserved first and last residue. D genes are given only for firm matches. Only some rows state a clone size, as once, few, many or a class for expanded clones.

d_call j_call v_call clone_size cdr3_aa cdr3_nt
- TRBJ1-2 TRBV30 - CAWSQHNTNYGYTF TGTGCCTGGAGCCAGCACAATACTAACTATGGCTACACCTTC
- TRBJ2-5 TRBV14 few CASSQGGGRAETQYF TGTGCCAGCAGCCAAGGAGGGGGTCGGGCAGAGACCCAGTACTTC
TRBD2 TRBJ2-3 TRBV7-2 - CASSRSPSGSRTDTQYF TGTGCCAGCAGCCGCTCTCCTAGCGGGAGTCGGACAGATACGCAGTATTTT
- TRBJ2-7 TRBV28 - CASSRSTSQYYEQYF TGTGCCAGCAGTAGGTCGACGAGCCAATACTACGAGCAGTACTTC
- TRBJ2-7 TRBV6-5 many CASREHGQFYEQYF TGTGCCAGCAGGGAACACGGACAGTTCTACGAGCAGTACTTC
- TRBJ2-6 TRBV3-1 few CASSLPGGANVLTF TGTGCCAGCAGCCTACCGGGCGGGGCCAACGTCCTGACTTTC
- TRBJ1-4 TRBV28 - CASIGWGNGEKLFF TGTGCCAGCATCGGGTGGGGAAATGGCGAAAAACTGTTTTTT
TRBD2 TRBJ2-1 TRBV6-2/TRBV6-3 few CASSYGTSLFF TGTGCCAGCAGTTACGGGACTAGTCTGTTCTTC
- TRBJ2-2 TRBV12-3/TRBV12-4 few CASRPSAGELFF TGTGCCAGCAGGCCTAGCGCGGGGGAGCTGTTTTTT
- TRBJ1-1 TRBV29-1 few CSVLGTYNTEAFF TGCAGCGTCCTGGGAACGTATAACACTGAAGCTTTCTTT
TRBD1 TRBJ2-7 TRBV6-2/TRBV6-3 - CAEGQGYEQYF TGTGCCGAGGGACAGGGTTACGAGCAGTACTTC
- TRBJ2-3 TRBV10-3 - CAISVAAVSTDTQYF TGTGCCATCAGTGTAGCGGCAGTGAGCACAGATACGCAGTATTTT
- TRBJ2-5 TRBV20-1 - CSAKMGETQYF TGCAGTGCTAAAATGGGAGAGACCCAGTACTTC
- TRBJ1-2 TRBV7-9 once CASSPGGPRRGYTF TGTGCCAGCAGCCCCGGCGGGCCGCGACGGGGCTACACCTTC
- TRBJ1-6 TRBV6-1 - CASNGGLQFYNSPLHF TGTGCCAGCAACGGTGGGCTCCAATTCTATAATTCACCCCTCCACTTT
TRBD2 TRBJ2-3 TRBV9 - CANSVALRVAGVSDTQYF TGTGCCAACAGCGTAGCTCTCCGGGTAGCGGGTGTATCAGATACGCAGTATTTT
- TRBJ2-2 TRBV9 - CASSPSPLSNTGELFF TGTGCCAGCAGCCCTAGCCCACTATCGAACACCGGGGAGCTGTTTTTT
- TRBJ2-4 TRBV21-1 - CASSLDLVQYF TGTGCCAGCAGCCTAGACCTAGTTCAGTACTTC
TRBD2 TRBJ2-1 TRBV29-1 few CSVETSASYNEQFF TGCAGCGTTGAGACTAGCGCCTCCTACAATGAGCAGTTCTTC
- TRBJ1-2 TRBV3-1 many CASSQAAAGNGYTF TGTGCCAGCAGCCAAGCGGCCGCAGGGAATGGCTACACCTTC
- TRBJ2-7 TRBV7-2 - CASSLYGQRRGYEQYF TGTGCCAGCAGCCTTTACGGACAGCGCCGGGGCTACGAGCAGTACTTC
TRBD2 TRBJ2-1 TRBV2 - CASSERREGYNEQFF TGTGCCAGCAGTGAACGTCGGGAGGGCTACAATGAGCAGTTCTTC